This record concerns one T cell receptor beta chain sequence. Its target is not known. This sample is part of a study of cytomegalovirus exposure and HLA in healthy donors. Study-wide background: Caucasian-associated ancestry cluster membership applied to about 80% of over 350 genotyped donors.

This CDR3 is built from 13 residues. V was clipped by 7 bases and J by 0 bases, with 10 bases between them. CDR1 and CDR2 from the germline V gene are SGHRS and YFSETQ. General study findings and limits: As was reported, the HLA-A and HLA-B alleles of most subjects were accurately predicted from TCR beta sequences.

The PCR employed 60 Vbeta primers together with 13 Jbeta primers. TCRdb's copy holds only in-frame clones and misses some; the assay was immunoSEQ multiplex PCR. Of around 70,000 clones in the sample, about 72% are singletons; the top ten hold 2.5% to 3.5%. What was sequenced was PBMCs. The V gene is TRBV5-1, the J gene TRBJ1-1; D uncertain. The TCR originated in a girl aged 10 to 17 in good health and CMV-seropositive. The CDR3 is CASRREVNTEAFF. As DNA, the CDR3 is TGCGCCAGCCGTAGGGAGGTGAACACTGAAGCTTTCTTT. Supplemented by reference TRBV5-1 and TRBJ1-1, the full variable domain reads KAGVTQTPRYLIKTRGQQVTLSCSPISGHRSVSWYQQTPGQGLQFLFEYFSETQRNKGNFPGRFSGRQFSNSRSEMNVSTLELGDSALYLCASRREVNTEAFFGQGTRLTVV.